This T cell receptor (beta chain) was sequenced during a study of a mutant IDH1 vaccine in newly diagnosed glioma. Study-wide background: In weeks 1, 3, 5, 7, 11, 15, 19 and 23, patients were vaccinated. First vaccine doses came 4-6 weeks after radiotherapy alone, or with temozolomide cycles.

This CDR3 comprises 14 residues. Trimming removed 4 bases at V and 0 bases at J, with 9 bases between. Germline V gene lookup returns CDR1 MNHNS and CDR2 SASEGT. The study, taken as a whole, reports: In 93.3% of patients, immune responses induced by the vaccine occurred.

Sequencing was performed with immunoSEQ multiplex PCR; in TCRdb, only in-frame clones are kept and a portion is missing. The data show about 83,000 clones, roughly 91% seen once. Time point in this sample: week 5, during vaccination. Each dose of the vaccine consisted of 300 ug of mutant IDH1 20-mer peptide, with topical imiquimod. New WHO grade 3 or 4 astrocytomas that were IDH1-mutant and ATRX-lost occurred in the donors. Comment on this clone: Antigen specificity is unknown.

The source material was PBMCs, sampled from a glioma patient whose treatment included an IDH1 peptide vaccine. The chain has TRBV6-1 and TRBJ2-5; D not resolved. The sequence was collected from a woman between 50 and 59 years old with glioma. CDR3 amino acids: CASSGLPYQETQYF. DNA for the CDR3: TGTGCCAGCAGTGGGCTTCCGTACCAAGAGACCCAGTACTTC.